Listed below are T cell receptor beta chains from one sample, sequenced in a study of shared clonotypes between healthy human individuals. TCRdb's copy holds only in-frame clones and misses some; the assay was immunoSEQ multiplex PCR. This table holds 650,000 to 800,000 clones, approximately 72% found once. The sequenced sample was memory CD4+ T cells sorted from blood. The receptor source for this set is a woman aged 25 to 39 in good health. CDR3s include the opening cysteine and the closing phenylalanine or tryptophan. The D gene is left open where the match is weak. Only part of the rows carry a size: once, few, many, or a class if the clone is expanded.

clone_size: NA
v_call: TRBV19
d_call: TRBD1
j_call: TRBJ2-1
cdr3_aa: CASSWTGTVNEQFF
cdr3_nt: TGTGCCAGTAGCTGGACAGGGACTGTCAATGAGCAGTTCTTC

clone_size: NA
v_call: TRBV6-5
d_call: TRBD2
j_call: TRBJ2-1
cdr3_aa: CASSRTSGSVHEQFF
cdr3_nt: TGTGCCAGCAGCCGGACTAGCGGGAGTGTTCATGAGCAGTTCTTC

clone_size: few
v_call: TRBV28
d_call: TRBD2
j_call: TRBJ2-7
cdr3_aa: CASTRLAGLYEQYF
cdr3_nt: TGTGCCAGCACCAGACTAGCGGGACTCTACGAGCAGTACTTC

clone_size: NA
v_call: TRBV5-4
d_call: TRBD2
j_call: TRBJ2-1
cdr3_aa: CASRKGTSGSDEQFF
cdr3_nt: TGTGCCAGCAGAAAAGGGACTAGCGGGAGCGACGAGCAGTTCTTC

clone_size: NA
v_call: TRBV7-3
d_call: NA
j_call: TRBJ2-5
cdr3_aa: CASSLEVYQETQYF
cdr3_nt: TGTGCCAGCAGCTTAGAGGTCTACCAAGAGACCCAGTACTTC

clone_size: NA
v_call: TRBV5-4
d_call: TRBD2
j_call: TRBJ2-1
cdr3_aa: CASSSAGAHTYNEQFF
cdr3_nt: TGTGCCAGCAGCTCGGCGGGAGCCCACACCTACAATGAGCAGTTCTTC

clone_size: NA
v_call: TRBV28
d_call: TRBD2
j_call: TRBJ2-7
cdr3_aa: CASSWTSGSRRFYEQYF
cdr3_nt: TGTGCCAGCAGTTGGACTAGCGGGAGTAGGAGGTTTTACGAGCAGTACTTC

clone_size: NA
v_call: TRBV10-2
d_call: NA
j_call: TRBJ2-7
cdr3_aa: CASSVSFSYEQYF
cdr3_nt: TGCGCCAGCAGTGTCAGCTTCTCCTACGAGCAGTACTTC

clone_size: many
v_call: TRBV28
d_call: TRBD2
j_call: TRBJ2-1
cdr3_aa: CASSSPGGSGNEQFF
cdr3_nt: TGTGCCAGCAGTTCCCCGGGGGGTAGCGGGAATGAGCAGTTCTTC

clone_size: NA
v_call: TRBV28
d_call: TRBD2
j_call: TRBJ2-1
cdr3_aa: CASSSLSSGSSYNEQFF
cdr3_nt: TGTGCCAGCAGTTCCCTTTCTAGCGGCAGCTCCTACAATGAGCAGTTCTTC

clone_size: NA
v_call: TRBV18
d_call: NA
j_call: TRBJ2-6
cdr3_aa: CASSDPASGANVLTF
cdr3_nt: TGTGCCAGCTCTGACCCCGCCTCTGGGGCCAACGTCCTGACTTTC

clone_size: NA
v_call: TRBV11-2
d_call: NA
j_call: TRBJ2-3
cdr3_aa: CASSLVRLARTTSTDTQYF
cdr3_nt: TGTGCCAGCAGCTTAGTAAGGCTAGCGAGAACAACTAGCACAGATACGCAGTATTTT

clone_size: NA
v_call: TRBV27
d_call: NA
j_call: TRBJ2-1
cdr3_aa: CASRGPYNEQFF
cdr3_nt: TGTGCCAGCAGAGGACCTTACAATGAGCAGTTCTTC

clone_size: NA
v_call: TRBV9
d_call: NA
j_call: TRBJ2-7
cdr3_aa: CASARDGVSYEQYF
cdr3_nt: TGTGCCAGCGCGCGGGACGGAGTCTCCTACGAGCAGTACTTC

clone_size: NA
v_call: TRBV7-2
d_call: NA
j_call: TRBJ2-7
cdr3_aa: CASSPGSDYEQYF
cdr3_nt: TGTGCCAGCAGCCCGGGGAGCGACTACGAGCAGTACTTC

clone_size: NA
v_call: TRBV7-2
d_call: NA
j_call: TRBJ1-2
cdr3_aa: CASSLTGRGYGYTF
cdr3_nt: TGTGCCAGCAGCTTAACGGGACGCGGCTATGGCTACACCTTC

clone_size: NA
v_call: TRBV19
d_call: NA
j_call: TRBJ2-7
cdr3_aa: CASRANGPYEQYF
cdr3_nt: TGTGCCAGTAGAGCGAATGGTCCCTACGAGCAGTACTTC

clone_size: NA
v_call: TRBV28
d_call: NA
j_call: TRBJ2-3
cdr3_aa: CAHSWASTDTQYF
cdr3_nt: TGTGCTCACTCATGGGCTAGCACAGATACGCAGTATTTT

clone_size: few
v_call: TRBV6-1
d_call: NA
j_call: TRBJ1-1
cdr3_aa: CASSVGEGVAFF
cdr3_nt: TGTGCCAGCAGTGTGGGAGAAGGGGTGGCTTTCTTT

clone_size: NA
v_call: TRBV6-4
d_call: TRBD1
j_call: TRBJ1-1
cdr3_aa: CASKLEGAVHTEAFF
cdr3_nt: TGTGCCAGCAAGCTTGAGGGGGCTGTCCACACTGAAGCTTTCTTT

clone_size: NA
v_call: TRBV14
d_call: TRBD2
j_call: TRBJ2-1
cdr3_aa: CASSRTSGIDFEQFF
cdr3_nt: TGTGCCAGCAGCCGGACTAGCGGGATAGACTTTGAGCAGTTCTTC

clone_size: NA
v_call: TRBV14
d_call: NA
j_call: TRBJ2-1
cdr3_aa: CASSRGGPFF
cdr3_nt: TGTGCCAGCAGCAGAGGGGGGCCGTTCTTC

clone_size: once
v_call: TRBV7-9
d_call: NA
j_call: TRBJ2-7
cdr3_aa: CASSTSWNEQYF
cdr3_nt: TGTGCCAGCTCCACGAGCTGGAACGAGCAGTACTTC

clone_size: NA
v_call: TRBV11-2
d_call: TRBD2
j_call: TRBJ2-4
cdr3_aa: CASSPPGDWGGNIQYF
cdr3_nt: TGTGCCAGCAGCCCCCCTGGCGACTGGGGGGGAAACATTCAGTACTTC

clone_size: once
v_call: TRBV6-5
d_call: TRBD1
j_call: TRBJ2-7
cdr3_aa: CASSSYGTGSYEQYF
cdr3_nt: TGTGCCAGCAGTTCCTACGGGACAGGCAGCTACGAGCAGTACTTC

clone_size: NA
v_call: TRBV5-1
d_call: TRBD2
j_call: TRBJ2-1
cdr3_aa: CASSDAGVVYEQFF
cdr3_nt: TGCGCCAGCAGCGACGCGGGAGTAGTCTATGAGCAGTTCTTC

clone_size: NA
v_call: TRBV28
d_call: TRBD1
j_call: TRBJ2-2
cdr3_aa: CASSFRTGGVTGELFF
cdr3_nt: TGTGCCAGCAGTTTTAGGACAGGGGGCGTCACCGGGGAGCTGTTTTTT

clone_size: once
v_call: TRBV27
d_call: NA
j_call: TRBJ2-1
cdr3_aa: CASRSERSSYNEQFF
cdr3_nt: TGTGCCAGCAGGTCTGAGCGGAGCTCCTACAATGAGCAGTTCTTC

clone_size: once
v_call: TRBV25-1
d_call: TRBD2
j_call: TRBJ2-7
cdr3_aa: CASSEGSGSYEQYF
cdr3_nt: TGTGCCAGCAGTGAGGGTAGCGGGAGCTACGAGCAGTACTTC

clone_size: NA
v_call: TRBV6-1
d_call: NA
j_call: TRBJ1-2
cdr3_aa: CASFYNYGYTF
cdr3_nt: TGTGCCAGCTTCTATAACTATGGCTACACCTTC

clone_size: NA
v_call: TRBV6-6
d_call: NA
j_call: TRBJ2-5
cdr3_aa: CASSSPGGDETQYF
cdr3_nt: TGTGCCAGCAGTTCCCCGGGTGGGGACGAGACCCAGTACTTC

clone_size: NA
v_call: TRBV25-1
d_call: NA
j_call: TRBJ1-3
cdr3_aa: CASSFGNGGNTIYF
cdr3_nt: TGTGCCAGCAGTTTCGGGAACGGTGGAAACACCATATATTTT

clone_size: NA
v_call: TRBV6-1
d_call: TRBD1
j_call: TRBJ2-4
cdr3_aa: CASSLLLGQGNIQYF
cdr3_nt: TGTGCCAGCAGCCTCTTGTTGGGACAGGGGAATATTCAGTACTTC

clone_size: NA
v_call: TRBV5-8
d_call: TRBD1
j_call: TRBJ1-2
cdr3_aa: CASSLPTGYGYTF
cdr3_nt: TGTGCCAGCAGCTTACCGACAGGGTATGGCTACACCTTC

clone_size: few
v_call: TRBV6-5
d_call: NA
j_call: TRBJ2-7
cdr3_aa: CASRPGPASYEQYF
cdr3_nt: TGTGCCAGCAGGCCGGGGCCCGCCTCCTACGAGCAGTACTTC

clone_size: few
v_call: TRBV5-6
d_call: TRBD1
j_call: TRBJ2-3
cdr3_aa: CASSSFRDRVLDTQYF
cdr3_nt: TGTGCCAGCAGCTCGTTCCGGGACAGGGTATTAGATACGCAGTATTTT

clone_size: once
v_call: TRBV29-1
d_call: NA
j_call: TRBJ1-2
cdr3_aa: CSVAEGLGYGYTF
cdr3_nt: TGCAGCGTTGCGGAGGGGCTGGGGTATGGCTACACCTTC

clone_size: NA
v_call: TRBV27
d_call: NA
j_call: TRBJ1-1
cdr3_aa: CASSLTWGNTEAFF
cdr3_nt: TGTGCCAGCAGTTTAACCTGGGGGAACACTGAAGCTTTCTTT

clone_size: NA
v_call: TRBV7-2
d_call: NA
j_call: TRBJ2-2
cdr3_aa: CASSFPVSDTGELFF
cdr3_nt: TGTGCCAGCAGCTTTCCAGTTTCGGACACCGGGGAGCTGTTTTTT

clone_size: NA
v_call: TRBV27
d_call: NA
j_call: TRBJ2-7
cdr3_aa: CASSLAGRLSYEQYF
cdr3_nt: TGTGCCAGCAGTTTGGCAGGGCGGCTCTCCTACGAGCAGTACTTC

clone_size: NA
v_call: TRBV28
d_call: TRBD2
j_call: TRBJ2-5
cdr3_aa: CASRLGLGETQYF
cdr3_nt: TGTGCCAGCAGATTGGGACTAGGAGAGACCCAGTACTTC

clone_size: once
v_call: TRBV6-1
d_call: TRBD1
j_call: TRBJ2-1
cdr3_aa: CASSRRDREGNEQFF
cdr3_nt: TGTGCCAGCAGTAGACGGGACAGGGAAGGCAATGAGCAGTTCTTC

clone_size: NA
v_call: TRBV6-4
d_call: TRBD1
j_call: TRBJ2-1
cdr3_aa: CASSEATGGNEQFF
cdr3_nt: TGTGCCAGCAGTGAGGCGACAGGGGGAAATGAGCAGTTCTTC

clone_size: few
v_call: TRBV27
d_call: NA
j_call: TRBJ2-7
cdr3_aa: CASSRPDYRHSYEQYF
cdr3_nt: TGTGCCAGCAGTAGACCGGACTATCGACACTCCTACGAGCAGTACTTC

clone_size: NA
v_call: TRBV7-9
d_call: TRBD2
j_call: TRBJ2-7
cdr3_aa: CASGDTSGSYEQYF
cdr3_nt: TGTGCCAGCGGTGACACTAGCGGTAGCTACGAGCAGTACTTC

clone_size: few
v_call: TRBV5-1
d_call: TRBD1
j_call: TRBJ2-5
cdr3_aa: CASSLGQGVLETQYF
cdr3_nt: TGCGCCAGCAGCTTGGGACAGGGTGTATTGGAGACCCAGTACTTC

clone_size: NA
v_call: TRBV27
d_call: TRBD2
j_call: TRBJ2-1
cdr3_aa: CASRPLGLAGYNEQFF
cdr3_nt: TGTGCCAGCAGACCCCTGGGACTAGCAGGATACAATGAGCAGTTCTTC

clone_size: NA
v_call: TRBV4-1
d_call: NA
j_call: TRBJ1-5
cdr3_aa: CASSPTGLSNQPQHF
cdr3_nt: TGCGCCAGCAGCCCAACGGGGTTAAGCAATCAGCCCCAGCATTTT

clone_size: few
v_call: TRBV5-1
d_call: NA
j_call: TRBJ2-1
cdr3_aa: CASSPASGAYNEQFF
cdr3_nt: TGCGCCAGCAGCCCCGCCAGCGGCGCCTACAATGAGCAGTTCTTC

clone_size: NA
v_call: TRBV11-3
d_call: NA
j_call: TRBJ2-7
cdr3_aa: CASSLGKAGEQYF
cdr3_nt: TGTGCCAGCAGCTTAGGAAAGGCAGGGGAGCAGTACTTC

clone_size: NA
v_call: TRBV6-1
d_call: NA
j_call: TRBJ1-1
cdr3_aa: CASSEPGMLNTEAFF
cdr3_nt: TGTGCCAGCAGTGAACCGGGTATGTTGAACACTGAAGCTTTCTTT

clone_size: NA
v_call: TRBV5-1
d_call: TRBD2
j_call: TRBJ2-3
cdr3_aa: CASSRTSGRPGVDTQYF
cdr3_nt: TGCGCCAGCAGCCGGACTAGCGGGAGGCCCGGTGTAGATACGCAGTATTTT

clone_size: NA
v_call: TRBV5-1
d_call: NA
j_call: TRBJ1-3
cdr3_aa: CASSLDSSPEGNTIYF
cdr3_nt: TGCGCCAGCAGCTTGGATAGCTCTCCGGAGGGAAACACCATATATTTT

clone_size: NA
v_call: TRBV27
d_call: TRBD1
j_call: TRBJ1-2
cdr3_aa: CASSLRDRNDGYTF
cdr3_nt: TGTGCCAGCAGTCTGAGGGACAGAAACGATGGCTACACCTTC

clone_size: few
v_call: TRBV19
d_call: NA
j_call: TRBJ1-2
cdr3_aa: CASRKTLNYGYTF
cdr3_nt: TGTGCCAGTAGGAAGACACTTAACTATGGCTACACCTTC

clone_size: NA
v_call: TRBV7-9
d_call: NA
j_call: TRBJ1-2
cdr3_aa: CASSHESLATGYTF
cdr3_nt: TGTGCCAGCAGTCACGAATCGCTGGCTACTGGCTACACCTTC

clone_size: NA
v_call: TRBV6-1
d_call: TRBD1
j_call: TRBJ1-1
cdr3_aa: CASSDGKGGASEAFF
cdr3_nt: TGTGCCAGCAGTGATGGGAAAGGGGGCGCGTCTGAGGCTTTCTTT